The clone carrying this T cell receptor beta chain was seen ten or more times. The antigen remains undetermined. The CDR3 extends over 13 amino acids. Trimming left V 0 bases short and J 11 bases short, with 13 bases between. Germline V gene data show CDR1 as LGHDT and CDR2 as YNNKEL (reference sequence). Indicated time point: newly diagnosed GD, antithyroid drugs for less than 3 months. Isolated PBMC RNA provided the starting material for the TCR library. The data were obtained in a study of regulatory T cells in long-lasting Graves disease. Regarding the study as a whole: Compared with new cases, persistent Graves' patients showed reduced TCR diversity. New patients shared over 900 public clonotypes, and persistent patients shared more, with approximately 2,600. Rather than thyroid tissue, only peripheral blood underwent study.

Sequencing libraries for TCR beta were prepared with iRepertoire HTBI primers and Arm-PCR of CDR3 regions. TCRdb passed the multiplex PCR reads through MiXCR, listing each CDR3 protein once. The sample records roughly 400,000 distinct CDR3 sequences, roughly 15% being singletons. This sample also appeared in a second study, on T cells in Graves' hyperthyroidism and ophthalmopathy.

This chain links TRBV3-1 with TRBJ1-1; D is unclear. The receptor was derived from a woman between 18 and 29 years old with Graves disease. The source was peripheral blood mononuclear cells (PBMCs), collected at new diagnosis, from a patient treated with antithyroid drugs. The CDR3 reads CASSQDHGSEAFF. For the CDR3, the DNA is TGTGCCAGCAGCCAAGATCACGGTTCGGAGGCTTTCTTT. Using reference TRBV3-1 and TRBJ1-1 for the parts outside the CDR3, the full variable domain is DTAVSQTPKYLVTQMGNDKSIKCEQNLGHDTMYWYKQDSKKFLKIMFSYNNKELIINETVPNRFSPKSPDKAHLNLHINSLELGDSAVYFCASSQDHGSEAFFGQGTRLTVV.